These 6 T cell receptor beta chains were sequenced from one sample in a study of technical replicates of blood from a few donors. Generated by immunoSEQ multiplex PCR, the TCRdb table keeps only in-frame clones and is missing some. The table records about 79,000 clones, more than 85% of them present only once. The sequenced material came from T cells isolated from PBMCs. These receptors were collected from a human donor in good health. Some clones in this sample may be carry-over from other donors' samples.

This clone was seen a single time. In DNA form, the CDR3 reads TGCGCCAGCAGATTGTCCCCGTTCCACGAGCAGTACTTC. This encodes CASRLSPFHEQYF. This sequence joins TRBV5-1 and TRBJ2-7; no clear D gene. Germline CDR1 is SGHRS and CDR2 is YFSETQ. The CDR3 totals 13 residues. V lost 5 bases and J 5 bases, leaving 14 bases between the germline ends. The complete variable domain, with remaining parts taken from reference TRBV5-1 and TRBJ2-7, reads KAGVTQTPRYLIKTRGQQVTLSCSPISGHRSVSWYQQTPGQGLQFLFEYFSETQRNKGNFPGRFSGRQFSNSRSEMNVSTLELGDSALYLCASRLSPFHEQYFGPGTRLTVT.

V is TRBV7-9 and J is TRBJ2-7; 12 nucleotides line up with TRBD2. The V gene end was trimmed by 6 bases and the J gene end by 6 bases; junction bases not matched to a gene: 15. Germline V lookup: CDR1 SEHNR, CDR2 FQNEAQ (reference sequence). This CDR3 comprises 17 residues. CDR3 sequence (DNA): TGTGCCAGCAGTCCACACCGATCTAGCGGGAGGGCCTTCGAGCAGTACTTC. Protein product: CASSPHRSSGRAFEQYF.

The chain recombines TRBV27 with TRBJ2-5; possible D gene TRBD2, 5 bases. The CDR3 extends over 14 amino acids. Trimming took off 4 bases at V and 10 bases at J, with 19 bases between the two ends. Germline V gene data show CDR1 as MNHEY and CDR2 as SMNVEV (reference sequence). This CDR3 is CASSSPVMSGVQYF. The CDR3 DNA follows: TGTGCCAGCAGTTCTCCGGTTATGTCCGGGGTCCAGTACTTC.

The chain recombines TRBV18 with TRBJ2-5; possible D gene TRBD2, 5 bases. Looked up from germline, CDR1 is KGHSH and CDR2 is LQKENI. CDR3 length equals 12 residues. V shed 6 bases and J shed 5 bases, with 10 bases lying between them. CDR3 protein: CASSERGETQYF. The CDR3 nucleotides are TGTGCCAGCTCTGAGCGAGGGGAGACCCAGTACTTC.

V and J are TRBV6-5 and TRBJ2-7, with 9 bases lining up with TRBD2. The CDR3 loop spans 15 amino acids. The V segment lost 2 bases and the J segment 5 bases; nucleotides outside the gene matches: 7. CDR1 and CDR2 (germline): MNHEY, SVGAGI. For the CDR3, the DNA is TGTGCCAGCAGTTACGTGTTAGCGGGAGTGGACGAGCAGTACTTC. This translates into CASSYVLAGVDEQYF.

The chain recombines TRBV9 with TRBJ1-1, with TRBD1 matching over 9 bases. The trim removed 2 bases at V and 4 bases at J, leaving 6 bases unmatched. The CDR3 extends over 15 amino acids. CDR1 SGDLS and CDR2 YYNGEE come from the germline V gene. The CDR3 bases are TGTGCCAGCAGCGTTGTGGACAGGGGATTCACTGAAGCTTTCTTT. This gives the protein CASSVVDRGFTEAFF.